The entry below gives a single TCR beta chain sequence along with its context. It lacks a known antigen. No base quality values were provided; no much bigger clone lies one nucleotide off. V ends up 1 base short and J 3 bases short, with an unmatched junction base count of 7. CDR1 and CDR2 (DFQATT, SNEGSKA) derive from the germline V gene (reference sequence). The CDR3 sequence holds 15 residues, the cysteine and phenylalanine included. The entry retains the CDR3 DNA only, 45 bases that are in frame from base 1. The data belong to a study of identical twins (dated by TCRdb to 2016 to 2017). With regard to the full study: To test whether fetal clonotypes persist, this study deep-sequenced TCR alpha and beta repertoires from monozygotic twins, from unrelated adults of various ages, and from cord blood. To rule out contamination, replicate twin experiments were performed at different times with different library preparation protocols. Study-wide conclusions, independent of this receptor: Invariant T cells such as MAIT and iNKT could partly confound zero-insertion analyses, though diverse VJ usage argued against this for most clonotypes. Out-of-frame TCR alpha sharing in monozygotic twins was systematically underestimated by recombination models, whereas sharing between unrelated individuals was in agreement with the recombination models. Compared with coincidental sharing between unrelated individuals, out-of-frame TCR alpha sequences shared between twins had an excess of sequences with low generation probability. Excess twin sharing in beta out-of-frame sequences was weaker because fewer shared sequences lowered the signal-to-noise ratio. Fewer insertions were carried by abundant cord blood beta clonotypes, a similar but weaker trend appeared in young adult naive repertoires, and no such trend appeared in memory repertoires. Because the same donors could not be followed over many years, the conclusions depended on cross-sectional statistical analysis.

Libraries came from 5' RACE. Sequencing instrument: Illumina HiSeq 2000. Template switching introduced a universal primer binding site; the final cDNA contained a unique molecular identifier, enabling accurate counting of TCR cDNA molecules. Specific primers in the conserved constant-segment region were used to synthesize first-strand cDNA for the TCR alpha and beta chains. To control for contamination, every cDNA library carried two barcodes: a SMART-Mk sample barcode plus Illumina barcodes. TruSeq adapter sequences, together with Illumina sample barcodes, were added in two successive PCR steps. TCR alpha and beta cDNA libraries were sequenced on the Illumina HiSeq platform with custom primers. The paper's processing steps were these. Raw reads were processed with MiGEC to extract unique molecular identifiers, and MiXCR was used to determine CDR3 positions. For each individual, recombination models were inferred using an EM algorithm with the repgenHMM and IGoR tools. The analysis of shared clonotypes was done with the tcR package in R, with sharing normalized by the product of cloneset sizes. To study raw recombination without the effects of thymic and clonal selection, out-of-frame nonproductive sequences were analyzed. In TCRdb, the public reads were trimmed at Q25 with fastp and aligned with MiXCR, with productive beta chains retained. Rows merge per CDR3 protein into single entries with the most common DNA and genes. TCRdb, not the original authors, processed these V and J calls. The table for this sample lists about 890,000 distinct CDR3 sequences; roughly an eighth of them were counted only once. The ten largest clones capture around 1.5% of the sample.

All donors were healthy Caucasians. The twin cohort comprised three pairs of female monozygotic twins, all aged about 18 to 30 years. The RNA used for TCR libraries was isolated from peripheral blood mononuclear cells. The same sample was also used in a study of yellow fever vaccine responses in identical twins. That second publication adds: According to the authors, in identical twins the way T cells responded to vaccination appeared partly convergent and partly personalized. In the study, vaccine-responding T cell clones were precisely tracked in identical twins.

The receptor chain draws on TRBV20-1 and TRBJ1-2, with TRBD1 identical over 8 junction bases. The receptor was isolated from a woman aged 18 to 35 in good health. What was sequenced was PBMCs. This receptor has the CDR3 CSARAEEQGDYGYTF. The DNA is TGCAGTGCTAGAGCCGAAGAACAGGGGGACTATGGCTACACCTTC.